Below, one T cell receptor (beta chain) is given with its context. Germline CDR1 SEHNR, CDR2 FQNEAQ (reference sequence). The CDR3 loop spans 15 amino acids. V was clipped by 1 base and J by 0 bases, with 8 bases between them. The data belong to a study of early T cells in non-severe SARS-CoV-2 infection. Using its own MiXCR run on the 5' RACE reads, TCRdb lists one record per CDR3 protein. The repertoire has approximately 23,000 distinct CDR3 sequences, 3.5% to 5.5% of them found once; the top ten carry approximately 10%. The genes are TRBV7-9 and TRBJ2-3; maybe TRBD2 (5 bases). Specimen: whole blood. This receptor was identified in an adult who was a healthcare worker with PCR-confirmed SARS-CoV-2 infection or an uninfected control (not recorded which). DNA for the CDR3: TGTGCCAGCAGCTTAGACGGGAAAAGCACAGATACGCAGTATTTT. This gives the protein CASSLDGKSTDTQYF.